This TCR beta chain stems from a study of low-dose radiotherapy and immunotherapy resistance in tumors. Study context: Each fraction given to Cohort 2 every two weeks delivered 1 Gy, and the total reached 13 Gy over 26 weeks. The 200 mg/m2 dose of intravenous cyclophosphamide was given every two weeks, one day before radiation and immunotherapy. A dose of 300 mg of oral aspirin was taken by patients daily for four cycles from cycle 1 day 1.

The table lists this clonotype with a few counts. cDNA synthesis used a TRAV/TRBV-specific primer set for both chains. A constant-region primer paired with the V-primer adapter amplified TCRs over about 19 PCR cycles. TCRdb analysed the reads with MiXCR anew, one entry per CDR3 protein. The sample holds some 60,000 distinct CDR3 sequences, about 25% seen once. Time point of the sample: before trial treatment. The treatment that donors received included nivolumab, ipilimumab, aspirin, low-dose cyclophosphamide and low-dose radiotherapy. Germline CDR1 is MNHEY and CDR2 is SVGEGT. The CDR3 covers 16 residues. Unmatched junction bases numbered 15, after V lost 7 bases and J lost 6 bases.

V usage is TRBV6-2 or TRBV6-3 and J usage is TRBJ1-5; 7 nucleotides line up with TRBD1. Sample: PBMCs, taken before treatment. The TCR comes from a male donor with rectosigmoid adenocarcinoma. This chain's CDR3 is CASTPPTGAVIQPQHF. CDR3 nucleotide sequence: TGTGCCAGCACCCCACCAACAGGGGCCGTGATTCAGCCCCAGCATTTT.